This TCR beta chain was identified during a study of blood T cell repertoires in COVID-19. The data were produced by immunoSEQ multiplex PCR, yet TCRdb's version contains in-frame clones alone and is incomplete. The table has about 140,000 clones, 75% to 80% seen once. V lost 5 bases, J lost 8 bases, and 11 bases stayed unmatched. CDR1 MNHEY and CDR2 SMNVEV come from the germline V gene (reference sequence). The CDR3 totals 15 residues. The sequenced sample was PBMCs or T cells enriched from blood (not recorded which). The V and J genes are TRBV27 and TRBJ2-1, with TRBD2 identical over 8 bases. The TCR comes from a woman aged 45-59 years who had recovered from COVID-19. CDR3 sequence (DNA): TGTGCCAGCAGTCCCCCCGGGACTAGGTACGATGAGCAGTTCTTC. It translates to CASSPPGTRYDEQFF.